This T cell receptor beta chain is drawn from a study of control samples from healthy donors and cancer patients. CDR1 and CDR2 (germline): LNHNV, YYDKDF (reference sequence). The CDR3 has 14 residues. Trimming cost V 6 bases and J 1 base, with 12 bases left between them. TCRdb's table, derived via immunoSEQ multiplex PCR, lists solely in-frame clones and lacks some. The sample contains tens of thousands of clones, 87% of which appear only once. The sequence came from a woman aged 45-65 years in good health. Sequencing was carried out using blood. The rearrangement links TRBV15 to TRBJ1-1, with D perhaps matching TRBD1 (5 bases). Here the CDR3 reads CATSRDRGNTEAFF. Here the CDR3 DNA reads TGTGCCACCAGTAGGGACCGAGGGAACACTGAAGCTTTCTTT. The full variable domain, rest sourced from reference TRBV15 and TRBJ1-1, is DAMVIQNPRYQVTQFGKPVTLSCSQTLNHNVMYWYQQKSSQAPKLLFHYYDKDFNNEADTPDNFQSRRPNTSFCFLDIRSPGLGDTAMYLCATSRDRGNTEAFFGQGTRLTVV.